The 32 T cell receptor beta chains in this list originate from one sample, sequenced in a study of blood T cell repertoires in COVID-19. Some clones are missing from TCRdb's copy, which holds only in-frame ones; the method was immunoSEQ multiplex PCR. The table has 230,000 or so clones, roughly 82% seen once. Sequencing was carried out using peripheral blood. These receptors were obtained from a woman aged 40 to 55 who had recovered from COVID-19.

This chain links TRBV9 with TRBJ1-4; 8 bases line up with TRBD1. V shed 6 bases and J 4 bases; nucleotides not matched to a gene: 17. The V gene's germline CDR1 is SGDLS and CDR2 YYNGEE. This CDR3 is 18 amino acids long. The CDR3 spells CASTNPARGLGNNEKLFF. CDR3 coding DNA: TGTGCCAGCACCAATCCCGCCAGGGGGCTAGGAAATAATGAAAAACTGTTTTTT.

The V gene is TRBV7-6, the J gene TRBJ2-7, with a tentative D call TRBD1 (5 bases). The CDR3 totals 15 residues. Germline-derived CDR1 and CDR2 are SGHVS and FNYEAQ. Trimming stripped 5 bases from V and 2 bases from J, with 16 bases between. Here the CDR3 DNA reads TGTGCCAGCAGCCCAACGGACACGATCACCTACGAGCAGTACTTC. Its translation is CASSPTDTITYEQYF.

A few counts support this clone. The chain links TRBV5-1 to TRBJ1-3, with 8 bases matching TRBD1. The germline V gene encodes CDR1 SGHRS and CDR2 YFSETQ. This CDR3 has 14 amino acids. V lost 3 bases, J lost 2 bases, and 1 base stayed unmatched. The CDR3 loop reads CASSSTGAGNTIYF. The DNA for the CDR3 is TGCGCCAGCAGCTCGACAGGGGCTGGAAACACCATATATTTT.

This clone was counted only a few times. This chain joins TRBV19 and TRBJ1-1, with 12 bases fitting TRBD1. The CDR3 runs 13 residues. CDR1 is LNHDA, CDR2 SQIVND, per germline (reference sequence). V shed 6 bases, J shed 6 bases, and the junction held 2 bases outside the gene matches. CDR3 protein: CASRGQGAAEAFF. The DNA for the CDR3 is TGTGCCAGTAGGGGACAGGGGGCCGCTGAAGCTTTCTTT.

This chain uses TRBV19 with TRBJ2-1, with 12 bases that match TRBD2. Germline V gene lookup returns CDR1 LNHDA and CDR2 SQIVND (reference sequence). The trim removed 6 bases at V and 7 bases at J, leaving 4 bases unmatched. This CDR3 comprises 14 residues. This CDR3 reads CASSPGLAGNEQFF. CDR3 bases: TGTGCCAGTAGCCCAGGACTAGCGGGGAATGAGCAGTTCTTC.

This rearrangement joins TRBV18 to TRBJ2-7; 11 bases agree with TRBD1. Germline trimming cut 2 bases from V and 6 bases from J; bases unmatched to any gene: 12. The CDR3 sequence is 17 residues long. The germline CDR1 and CDR2 sequences are KGHSH and LQKENI. DNA of the CDR3: TGTGCCAGCTCACCAATTTTAGGGACAGGGGGTCGGAGCGAGCAGTACTTC. Translation gives CASSPILGTGGRSEQYF.

This sequence joins TRBV6-5 and TRBJ2-7, with 7 bases aligning to TRBD1. The CDR3 covers 14 residues. CDR1 and CDR2 (germline): MNHEY, SVGAGI. Unmatched junction bases numbered 12, after V lost 6 bases and J lost 7 bases. The CDR3 DNA is TGTGCCAGCAGCCCCCGGACAGGCGCCTGGGAGCAGTACTTC. It is translated as CASSPRTGAWEQYF.

The chain is built from TRBV5-1 and TRBJ2-7; 9 bases align to TRBD1. Germline loops: CDR1 SGHRS, CDR2 YFSETQ. Losses at the gene ends were 4 bases for V and 1 base for J; bases not matched to a gene: 3. This CDR3 is 14 amino acids long. CDR3 residues: CASSGDRVSYEQYF. As DNA, the CDR3 is TGCGCCAGCAGCGGGGACAGGGTATCCTACGAGCAGTACTTC.

The chain uses TRBV7-9 and TRBJ2-3; a weak D match, TRBD1 (5 bases). V was clipped by 2 bases and J by 0 bases, with 21 bases between them. This CDR3 contains 19 residues. Per the germline V gene, CDR1 is SEHNR and CDR2 is FQNEAQ (reference sequence). CDR3 nucleotides: TGTGCCAGCAGCTTATCGTCTTTTCGTAGGGGCTTCAGCACAGATACGCAGTATTTT. Amino acids: CASSLSSFRRGFSTDTQYF.

The V gene is TRBV5-1, the J gene TRBJ2-7; unclear D gene. The germline gives CDR1 SGHRS, CDR2 YFSETQ. The CDR3 is made up of 15 amino acids. V was shortened by 3 bases and J by 7 bases, with 20 bases between the two germline ends. The CDR3 DNA reads TGCGCCAGCAGCTCCACCACGGGTCCTCTGAGGGAGCAGTACTTC. Translating it yields CASSSTTGPLREQYF.

V gene TRBV4-2 combines with J gene TRBJ2-7, with TRBD1 matching over 7 bases. CDR1 and CDR2 from the germline V gene are LGHNA and YNFKEQ. This CDR3 has 14 amino acids. Trimming removed 4 bases from V and 3 bases from J; junction bases left unmatched: 6. The CDR3 bases are TGTGCCAGCAGCCGCGTGGGACAGAACTACGAGCAGTACTTC. Protein product: CASSRVGQNYEQYF.

V gene TRBV11-2 combines with J gene TRBJ2-7; TRBD1 aligns across 9 bases. Trimming at V came to 5 bases and at J to 5 bases, leaving 10 bases not matched to a gene. This CDR3 has 15 residues. Looked up from germline, CDR1 is SGHAT and CDR2 is FQNNGV. DNA for the CDR3: TGTGCCAGCAGCCATACCTCGGGACAGGGAAACGAGCAGTACTTC. Protein: CASSHTSGQGNEQYF.

This rearrangement joins TRBV2 to TRBJ2-7; 7 bases map to TRBD1. J was trimmed by 2 bases and V by 3 bases; bases with no gene match: 4. CDR3 length: 14 amino acids. Germline values: CDR1 SNHLY, CDR2 FYNNEI. The chain's CDR3 is CASSEGTAPYEQYF. CDR3 in DNA: TGTGCCAGCAGTGAGGGGACAGCTCCCTACGAGCAGTACTTC.

The chain uses TRBV29-1 and TRBJ2-5; D is perhaps TRBD2 (5 bases). The CDR3 contains 11 residues. V was trimmed by 5 bases and J by 5 bases, leaving 9 bases between them. Germline V lookup: CDR1 SQVTM, CDR2 ANQGSEA. In DNA, the CDR3 is TGCAGCGTTAGTGGGAGCGAGACCCAGTACTTC. Amino acids: CSVSGSETQYF. The complete variable domain, with remaining parts taken from reference TRBV29-1 and TRBJ2-5, reads SAVISQKPSRDICQRGTSLTIQCQVDSQVTMMFWYRQQPGQSLTLIATANQGSEATYESGFVIDKFPISRPNLTFSTLTVSNMSPEDSSIYLCSVSGSETQYFGPGTRLLVL.

The chain is built from TRBV12-3 or TRBV12-4 and TRBJ2-5; D not resolved. This CDR3 region has 11 residues. Trimming removed 8 bases from V and 3 bases from J, with 7 bases in between. The CDR3 DNA is TGTGCCAGCGGAGAGAAAGAGACCCAGTACTTC. It codes for CASGEKETQYF.

The genes are TRBV5-4 and TRBJ1-2, with D possibly being TRBD1 (6 bases). The germline gives CDR1 SGHNT, CDR2 YYREEE (reference sequence). CDR3 length: 14 amino acids. Trimming removed 3 bases from V and 3 bases from J, with 12 bases in between. The CDR3 reads CASSSSGQYYGYTF. CDR3 bases: TGTGCCAGCAGCTCTTCAGGACAGTACTATGGCTACACCTTC.

V is TRBV12-3 or TRBV12-4 and J is TRBJ1-1, with 7 bases that match TRBD1. The V segment lost 5 bases and the J segment 5 bases; nucleotides outside the gene matches: 5. There are 13 residues in the CDR3. The CDR3 loop is CASSPTGVTEAFF. The CDR3 DNA sequence: TGTGCCAGCAGTCCCACAGGGGTGACTGAAGCTTTCTTT.

This clone was found once. The chain combines TRBV29-1 with TRBJ2-3; 7 bases match TRBD1. The V segment lost 5 bases and the J segment 2 bases; nucleotides outside the gene matches: 7. The CDR3 has 14 amino acids. Germline CDR1 reads SQVTM; CDR2 reads ANQGSEA. CDR3 loop: CSVTGTDNTDTQYF. The CDR3 DNA sequence: TGCAGCGTTACCGGGACAGATAACACAGATACGCAGTATTTT.

Only one count was recorded for this clone. The V and J genes are TRBV27 and TRBJ2-7, with D maybe TRBD1 (6 bases). The length of the CDR3 is 13 residues. The germline V gene has CDR1 MNHEY and CDR2 SMNVEV (reference sequence). Trimming stripped 5 bases from V and 6 bases from J, with 14 bases between. The CDR3 DNA follows: TGTGCCAGCAGTAACAGGGTAGGTAGCGAGCAGTACTTC. Its protein product is CASSNRVGSEQYF.

This clone has just one count. J is TRBJ2-1 and V is TRBV19; 8 bases are a match to TRBD2. The CDR3 totals 15 residues. Trimming cost V 5 bases and J 3 bases; bases outside gene matches: 6. The germline gives CDR1 LNHDA, CDR2 SQIVND (reference sequence). The CDR3 nucleotides read TGTGCCAGTAGTGCCGGGACTAGTGTCTACAATGAGCAGTTCTTC. The encoded protein is CASSAGTSVYNEQFF.

This chain uses TRBV2 with TRBJ2-1, with D unresolved. The germline V gene has CDR1 SNHLY and CDR2 FYNNEI. Trimming removed 4 bases at V and 6 bases at J, with 10 bases between. This CDR3 has 13 amino acids. The CDR3, as DNA: TGTGCCAGCAGTGTACTGACTGGCAATGAGCAGTTCTTC. Protein: CASSVLTGNEQFF.

V usage is TRBV3-1 (or the pseudogene TRBV3-2) and J usage is TRBJ1-3; the D is unclear. The CDR3 runs to 13 residues. Trimming took 1 base from V and 8 from J, leaving 9 bases between them. Germline V gene lookup returns CDR1 LGHDT and CDR2 YNNKEL (reference sequence). The CDR3 protein is CASSQGSEDTIYF. The CDR3 bases are TGTGCCAGCAGCCAAGGGAGCGAGGACACCATATATTTT.

In its sample, this clone was seen once. This chain connects TRBV7-2 to TRBJ2-3; 11 nucleotides agree with TRBD2. The CDR3 sequence is 16 residues long. CDR1 is SGHTA, CDR2 FQGNSA, per germline. The V segment lost 5 bases and the J segment 6 bases; nucleotides outside the gene matches: 10. The CDR3 region is CASSIQLAGAGDTQYF. The CDR3 DNA reads TGTGCCAGCAGCATCCAACTAGCGGGGGCCGGGGATACGCAGTATTTT.

In its sample, this clone was seen a few times. The chain has TRBV2 and TRBJ1-6; D is uncertain. V gave up 11 bases and J gave up 3 bases, with 11 bases separating them. The CDR3 is made up of 13 amino acids. Per the germline V gene, CDR1 is SNHLY and CDR2 is FYNNEI. The CDR3 DNA follows: TGTGCCGGGAGCGGCAGCTATAATTCACCCCTCCACTTT. This sequence encodes CAGSGSYNSPLHF.

This clone was counted only a few times. The J gene is TRBJ2-2, the V gene TRBV19, with a possible D match to TRBD2 (6 bases). The CDR3 has 15 residues. The germline V and J ends were trimmed by 3 bases and 3 bases, with 11 bases remaining between them. Germline lookup yields CDR1 LNHDA and CDR2 SQIVND (reference sequence). CDR3 bases: TGTGCCAGTAGTATCGTCGGGAGTTACACCGGGGAGCTGTTTTTT. Amino acid sequence: CASSIVGSYTGELFF.

A word on this clone: A junction end diverges from the germline sequence, so it may reflect a read error. The chain has TRBV3-1 (or the pseudogene TRBV3-2) and TRBJ2-7; 9 bases are a match to TRBD2. This CDR3 has 14 residues. Germline CDR1 is LGHDT and CDR2 is YNNKEL (reference sequence). The CDR3 loop reads CASSKEGLAYEQYF. In nucleotides, the CDR3 is TGTGCCAGCAGCAAAGAGGGACTAGCTTACGAGCAGTACTTC.

V gene TRBV11-2 combines with J gene TRBJ1-6; D gene unclear. CDR3 length equals 14 residues. The germline V gene has CDR1 SGHAT and CDR2 FQNNGV. With 8 bases removed from V and 9 bases from J, the gap between germline ends came to 17 bases. CDR3 in amino acids: CASSGGQDGSPLHF. The CDR3 DNA follows: TGTGCCAGCTCAGGAGGCCAGGATGGTTCACCCCTCCACTTT.

The chain recombines TRBV10-3 with TRBJ2-2; 15 nucleotides align to TRBD2. The length of the CDR3 is 19 residues. The V gene's germline CDR1 is ENHRY and CDR2 SYGVKD. V shed 6 bases, J shed 1 base, and the junction held 9 bases outside the gene matches. The CDR3 DNA follows: TGTGCCATCAGACCAGCCGGGACTAGCGGGGGGATGAACACCGGGGAGCTGTTTTTT. Its translation is CAIRPAGTSGGMNTGELFF.

The V call is TRBV2, the J call TRBJ2-2, with TRBD2 identical over 7 bases. V dropped 1 base and J dropped 1; count of bases not matched to a gene: 3. This CDR3 is built from 16 residues. The germline V gene has CDR1 SNHLY and CDR2 FYNNEI. CDR3 region: CASSEEGGGNTGELFF. CDR3 bases: TGTGCCAGCAGTGAAGAAGGCGGGGGGAACACCGGGGAGCTGTTTTTT.

The chain has TRBV27 and TRBJ1-2, with TRBD1 matching 10 bases. V dropped 6 bases and J dropped 5; count of bases not matched to a gene: 6. Germline V gene data show CDR1 as MNHEY and CDR2 as SMNVEV (reference sequence). The CDR3 loop spans 14 amino acids. Here the CDR3 DNA reads TGTGCCAGCAGCCGACAGGGGGCGATGTATGGCTACACCTTC. Translated: CASSRQGAMYGYTF.

The gene calls are TRBV6-4 and TRBJ2-6, with D perhaps matching TRBD1 (6 bases). V lost 6 bases and J 2 bases, leaving 11 bases between the germline ends. The V gene's germline CDR1 is MRHNA and CDR2 SNTAGT. The CDR3 extends over 15 amino acids. CDR3 DNA: TGTGCCAGCAGCGGCGGACAGCCTGGGGCCAACGTCCTGACTTTC. Translation: CASSGGQPGANVLTF.

Here the CDR3 reads CASSRGRGEKLFF. The CDR3 bases are TGTGCCAGCAGCAGGGGAAGGGGTGAAAAACTGTTTTTT. The J gene is TRBJ1-4, the V gene TRBV5-4, with a tentative D call TRBD1 (5 bases). V lost 4 bases and J 7 bases, leaving 11 bases between the germline ends. This CDR3 is 13 amino acids long. Germline V gene sequence: CDR1 SGHNT, CDR2 YYREEE (reference sequence).